Listed below are T cell receptor beta chains from one sample, sequenced in a study of T cells after yellow fever vaccination. TCRdb ran MiXCR on the 5' RACE reads and lists one entry per CDR3 protein. The profile shows about 120,000 distinct CDR3 sequences, about 7% of them singletons. The sequencing here drew on CD4+ T cells sorted from PBMCs, taken 45 days after the first yellow fever vaccination. The receptors here all came from a man aged 18 to 35 who received the YFV17D yellow fever vaccine. Both conserved end residues are part of each CDR3. The D gene is left open where the match is weak. Not all rows give a size; the values are once, few, many and, for expanded clones, a class.

V: TRBV27; size: many; J: TRBJ1-5; length: 14; D: NA; CDR3: CASRGFSKSQPQHF; DNA: TGTGCCAGCAGAGGTTTCTCTAAATCACAGCCCCAGCATTTT
V: TRBV5-1; size: NA; J: TRBJ2-1; length: 17; D: TRBD2; CDR3: CASSLTYSGGAYNEQFF; DNA: TGCGCCAGCAGCTTGACTTATAGCGGGGGGGCCTACAATGAGCAGTTCTTC
V: TRBV5-1; size: many; J: TRBJ2-7; length: 17; D: NA; CDR3: CASSYLLGGSSFYEQYF; DNA: TGCGCCAGCAGCTACCTGCTGGGGGGTTCAAGTTTCTACGAGCAGTACTTC
V: TRBV7-9; size: many; J: TRBJ2-3; length: 12; D: TRBD2; CDR3: CASSWEGYTQYF; DNA: TGTGCCAGCAGCTGGGAGGGGTATACGCAGTATTTT
V: TRBV7-3; size: many; J: TRBJ2-1; length: 13; D: TRBD2; CDR3: CASSLGGVREQFF; DNA: TGTGCCAGCAGCCTCGGGGGGGTTAGGGAGCAGTTCTTC
V: TRBV28; size: many; J: TRBJ2-2; length: 11; D: NA; CDR3: CASSPARGLFF; DNA: TGTGCCAGCAGTCCCGCCCGGGGCCTGTTTTTT
V: TRBV10-3; size: many; J: TRBJ1-5; length: 14; D: NA; CDR3: CAISDQVVEEAQHF; DNA: TGTGCCATCAGTGATCAGGTCGTGGAGGAGGCCCAGCATTTT
V: TRBV7-3; size: many; J: TRBJ2-3; length: 16; D: NA; CDR3: CASSLTGRGTTDTQYF; DNA: TGTGCCAGCAGCCTTACAGGGAGGGGGACCACAGATACGCAGTATTTT
V: TRBV5-1; size: many; J: TRBJ1-2; length: 15; D: NA; CDR3: CASSAIRQDGNGYTF; DNA: TGCGCCAGCAGCGCTATCAGACAGGACGGCAATGGCTACACCTTC
V: TRBV19; size: few; J: TRBJ2-6; length: 14; D: NA; CDR3: CASSIQPGANVLTF; DNA: TGTGCCAGTAGTATTCAACCTGGGGCCAACGTCCTGACTTTC
V: TRBV4-3; size: many; J: TRBJ1-1; length: 15; D: NA; CDR3: CASSQDRHQNTEAFF; DNA: TGCGCCAGCAGCCAAGATAGACACCAGAACACTGAAGCTTTCTTT
V: TRBV19; size: NA; J: TRBJ1-4; length: 16; D: NA; CDR3: CASRRSGIGANEKLFF; DNA: TGTGCCAGTAGACGTTCAGGGATCGGGGCTAATGAAAAACTGTTTTTT
V: TRBV20-1; size: many; J: TRBJ1-5; length: 13; D: TRBD1; CDR3: CSARQGAGQPQHF; DNA: TGCAGTGCTCGTCAGGGGGCTGGACAGCCCCAGCATTTT